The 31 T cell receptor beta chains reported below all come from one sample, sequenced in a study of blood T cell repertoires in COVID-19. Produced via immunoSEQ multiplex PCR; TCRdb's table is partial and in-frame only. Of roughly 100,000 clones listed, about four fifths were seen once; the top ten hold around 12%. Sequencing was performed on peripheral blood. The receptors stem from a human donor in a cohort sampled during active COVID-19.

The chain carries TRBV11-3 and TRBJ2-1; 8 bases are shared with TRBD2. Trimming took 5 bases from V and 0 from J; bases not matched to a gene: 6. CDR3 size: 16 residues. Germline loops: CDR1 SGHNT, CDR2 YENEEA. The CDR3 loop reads CASSPERGSSYNEQFF. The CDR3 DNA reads TGTGCCAGCAGCCCCGAGCGGGGGAGCTCCTACAATGAGCAGTTCTTC. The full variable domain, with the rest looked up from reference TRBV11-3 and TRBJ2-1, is EAGVVQSPRYKIIEKKQPVAFWCNPISGHNTLYWYLQNLGQGPELLIRYENEEAVDDSQLPKDRFSAERLKGVDSTLKIQPAELGDSAVYLCASSPERGSSYNEQFFGPGTRLTVL.

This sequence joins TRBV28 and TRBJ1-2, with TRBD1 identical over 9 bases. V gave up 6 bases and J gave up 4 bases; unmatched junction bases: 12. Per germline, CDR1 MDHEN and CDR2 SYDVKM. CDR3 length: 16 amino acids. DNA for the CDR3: TGTGCCAGCAGGTTCCCCGCAGGGACAGGGCGCTATGGCTACACCTTC. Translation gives CASRFPAGTGRYGYTF.

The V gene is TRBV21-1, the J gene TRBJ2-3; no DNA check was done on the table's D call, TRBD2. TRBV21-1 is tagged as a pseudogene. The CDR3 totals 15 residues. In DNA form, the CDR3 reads TGTGCCAGCAGCCCCGCGGGACTATCCCCAGATACGCAGTATTTT. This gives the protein CASSPAGLSPDTQYF.

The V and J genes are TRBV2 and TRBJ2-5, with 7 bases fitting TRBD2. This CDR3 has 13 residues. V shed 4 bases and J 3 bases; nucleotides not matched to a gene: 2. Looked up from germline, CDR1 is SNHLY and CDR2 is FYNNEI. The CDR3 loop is CASSAGGKETQYF. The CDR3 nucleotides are TGTGCCAGCAGTGCGGGGGGTAAAGAGACCCAGTACTTC. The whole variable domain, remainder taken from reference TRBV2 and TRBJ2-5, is EPEVTQTPSHQVTQMGQEVILRCVPISNHLYFYWYRQILGQKVEFLVSFYNNEISEKSEIFDDQFSVERPDGSNFTLKIRSTKLEDSAMYFCASSAGGKETQYFGPGTRLLVL.

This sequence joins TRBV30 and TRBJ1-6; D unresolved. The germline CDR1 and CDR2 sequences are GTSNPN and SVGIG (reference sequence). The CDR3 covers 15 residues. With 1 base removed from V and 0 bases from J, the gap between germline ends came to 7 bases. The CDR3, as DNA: TGTGCCTGGAGTGGGGAGAGCTCCTATAATTCACCCCTCCACTTT. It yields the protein CAWSGESSYNSPLHF.

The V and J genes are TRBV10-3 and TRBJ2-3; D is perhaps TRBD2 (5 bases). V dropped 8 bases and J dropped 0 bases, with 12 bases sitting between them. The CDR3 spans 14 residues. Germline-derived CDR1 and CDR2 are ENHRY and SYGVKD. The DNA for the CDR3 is TGTGCCATCCAGTCCCAGCGGAGCACAGATACGCAGTATTTT. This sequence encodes CAIQSQRSTDTQYF.

The CDR3 DNA reads as TGTGCCAGCTCACCAGGGGCGACGAACACTGAAGCTTTCTTT. Translating gives CASSPGATNTEAFF. The chain recombines TRBV18 with TRBJ1-1; a weak D match, TRBD1 (5 bases). Trimming removed 2 bases from V and 1 base from J, with 8 bases in between. Germline assignment: CDR1 KGHSH and CDR2 LQKENI. This CDR3 region has 14 residues.

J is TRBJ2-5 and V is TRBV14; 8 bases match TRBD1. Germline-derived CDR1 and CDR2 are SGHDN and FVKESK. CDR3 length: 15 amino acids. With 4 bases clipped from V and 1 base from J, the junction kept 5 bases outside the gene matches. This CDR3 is CASSPGQGPQETQYF. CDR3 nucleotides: TGTGCCAGCAGCCCCGGACAGGGTCCCCAAGAGACCCAGTACTTC.

This CDR3 reads CASSYLTGGSFTEAFF. For the CDR3, the DNA is TGTGCCAGCAGTTACCTGACCGGGGGTAGCTTCACTGAAGCTTTCTTT. This chain links TRBV6-5 with TRBJ1-1, with D perhaps TRBD1 (5 bases). The CDR3 contains 16 residues. Trimming removed 2 bases from V and 4 bases from J, with 17 bases in between. Germline V gene lookup returns CDR1 MNHEY and CDR2 SVGAGI.

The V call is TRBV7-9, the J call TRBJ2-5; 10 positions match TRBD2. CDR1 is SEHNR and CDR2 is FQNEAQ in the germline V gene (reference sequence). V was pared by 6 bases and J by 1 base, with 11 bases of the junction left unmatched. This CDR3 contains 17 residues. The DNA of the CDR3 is TGTGCCAGCAGACCTTCTAGCGGGGGTTACTCCCAAGAGACCCAGTACTTC. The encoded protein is CASRPSSGGYSQETQYF.

CDR3 coding DNA: TGCGCCAGCAGCCCTGGACTAGCGGTTAGCAGCACAGATACGCAGTATTTT. Amino acids: CASSPGLAVSSTDTQYF. V and J are TRBV5-1 and TRBJ2-3; 10 nucleotides agree with TRBD2. The germline CDR1 and CDR2 sequences are SGHRS and YFSETQ. This CDR3 comprises 17 residues. The V gene end was trimmed by 4 bases and the J gene end by 0 bases; junction bases not matched to a gene: 8.

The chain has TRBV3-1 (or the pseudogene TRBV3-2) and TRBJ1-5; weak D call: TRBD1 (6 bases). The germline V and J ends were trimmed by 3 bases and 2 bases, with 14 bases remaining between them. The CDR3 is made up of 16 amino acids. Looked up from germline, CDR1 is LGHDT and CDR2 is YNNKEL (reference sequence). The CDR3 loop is CASSQGHLGGNQPQHF. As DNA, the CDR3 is TGTGCCAGCAGCCAGGGACACCTGGGAGGCAATCAGCCCCAGCATTTT.

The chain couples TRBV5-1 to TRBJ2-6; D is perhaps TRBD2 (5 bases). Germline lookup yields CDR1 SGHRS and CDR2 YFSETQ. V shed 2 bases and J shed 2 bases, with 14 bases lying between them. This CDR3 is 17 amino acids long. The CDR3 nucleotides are TGCGCCAGCAGCTTCGAGGGTGGTGGGGCTGGGGCCAACGTCCTGACTTTC. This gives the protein CASSFEGGGAGANVLTF.

CDR3 in amino acids: CASSLSGARNTEAFF. CDR3 bases: TGTGCCAGCAGTTTATCGGGGGCCCGGAACACTGAAGCTTTCTTT. The chain joins TRBV27 to TRBJ1-1, with D possibly being TRBD1 (6 bases). Trimming took off 0 bases at V and 1 base at J, with 9 bases between the two ends. Germline-derived CDR1 and CDR2 are MNHEY and SMNVEV (reference sequence). CDR3 length: 15 residues.

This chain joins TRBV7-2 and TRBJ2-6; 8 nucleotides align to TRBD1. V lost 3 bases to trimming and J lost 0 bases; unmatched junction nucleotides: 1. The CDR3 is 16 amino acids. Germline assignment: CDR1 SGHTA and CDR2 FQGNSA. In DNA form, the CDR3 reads TGTGCCAGCAGCTTGGACAGGGTCTCTGGGGCCAACGTCCTGACTTTC. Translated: CASSLDRVSGANVLTF.

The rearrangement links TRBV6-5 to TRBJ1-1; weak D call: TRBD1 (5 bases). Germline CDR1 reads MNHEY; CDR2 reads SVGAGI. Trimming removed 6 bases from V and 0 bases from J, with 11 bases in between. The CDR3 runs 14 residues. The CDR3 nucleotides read TGTGCCAGCAGGGGTGGGGACTTGAACACTGAAGCTTTCTTT. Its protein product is CASRGGDLNTEAFF.

As DNA, the CDR3 is TGTGCCAGCAGTCGGACAGGGGGCGCTTCGAACTATGGCTACACCTTC. This codes for CASSRTGGASNYGYTF. This chain uses TRBV6-2 or TRBV6-3 with TRBJ1-2; 11 bases line up with TRBD1. The CDR3 length is 16 residues. V shed 5 bases and J 2 bases; nucleotides not matched to a gene: 7. Per germline, CDR1 MNHEY and CDR2 SVGEGT.

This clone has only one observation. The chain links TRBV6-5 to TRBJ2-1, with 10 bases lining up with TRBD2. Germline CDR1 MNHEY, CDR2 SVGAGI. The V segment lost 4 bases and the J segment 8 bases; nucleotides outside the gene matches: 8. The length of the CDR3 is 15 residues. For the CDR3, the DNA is TGTGCCAGCAGTTCCTCAGCGGGGGGGTTCTATGAGCAGTTCTTC. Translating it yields CASSSSAGGFYEQFF.

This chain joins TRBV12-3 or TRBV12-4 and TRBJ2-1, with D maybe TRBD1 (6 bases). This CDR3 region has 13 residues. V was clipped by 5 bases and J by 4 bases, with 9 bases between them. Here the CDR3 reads CASSLGQYNEQFF. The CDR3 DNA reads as TGTGCCAGCAGTCTTGGACAGTACAATGAGCAGTTCTTC.

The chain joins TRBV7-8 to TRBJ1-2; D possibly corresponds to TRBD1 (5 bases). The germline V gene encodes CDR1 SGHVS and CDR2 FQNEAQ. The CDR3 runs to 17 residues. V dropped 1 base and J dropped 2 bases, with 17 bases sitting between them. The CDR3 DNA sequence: TGTGCCAGCAGCTTAGGGTCCCGGGGGTTAGGGAACTATGGCTACACCTTC. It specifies CASSLGSRGLGNYGYTF. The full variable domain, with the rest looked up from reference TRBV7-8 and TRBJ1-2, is GAGVSQSPRYKVAKRGQDVALRCDPISGHVSLFWYQQALGQGPEFLTYFQNEAQLDKSGLPSDRFFAERPEGSVSTLKIQRTQQEDSAVYLCASSLGSRGLGNYGYTFGSGTRLTVV.

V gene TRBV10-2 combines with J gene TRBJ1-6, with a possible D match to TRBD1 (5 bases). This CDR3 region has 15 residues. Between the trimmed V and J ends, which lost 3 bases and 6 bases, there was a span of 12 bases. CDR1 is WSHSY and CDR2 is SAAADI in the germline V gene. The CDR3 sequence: CASSDGRVGNSPLHF. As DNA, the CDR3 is TGCGCCAGCAGTGACGGCAGGGTGGGTAATTCACCCCTCCACTTT.

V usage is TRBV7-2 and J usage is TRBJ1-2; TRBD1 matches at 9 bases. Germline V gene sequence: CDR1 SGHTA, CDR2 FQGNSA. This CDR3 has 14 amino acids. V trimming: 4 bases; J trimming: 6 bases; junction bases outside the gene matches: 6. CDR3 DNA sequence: TGTGCCAGCAGCTCTCAGACAGGGGGGAATGGCTACACCTTC. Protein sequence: CASSSQTGGNGYTF.

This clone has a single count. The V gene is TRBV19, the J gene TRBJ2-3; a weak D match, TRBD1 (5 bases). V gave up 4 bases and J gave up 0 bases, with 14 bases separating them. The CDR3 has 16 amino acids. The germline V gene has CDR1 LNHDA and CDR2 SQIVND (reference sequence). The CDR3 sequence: CASSTRTYPSTDTQYF. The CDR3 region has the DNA TGTGCCAGTAGTACGCGGACATACCCTAGCACAGATACGCAGTATTTT.

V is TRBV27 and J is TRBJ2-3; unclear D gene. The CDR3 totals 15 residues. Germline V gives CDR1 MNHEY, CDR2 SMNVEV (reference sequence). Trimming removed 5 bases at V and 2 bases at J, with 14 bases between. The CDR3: CASSAVTYPTDTQYF. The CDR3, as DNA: TGTGCCAGCAGTGCCGTGACATATCCCACAGATACGCAGTATTTT.

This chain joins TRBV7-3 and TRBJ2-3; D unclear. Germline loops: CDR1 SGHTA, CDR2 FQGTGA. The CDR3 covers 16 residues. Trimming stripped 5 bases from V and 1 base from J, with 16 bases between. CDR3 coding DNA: TGTGCCAGCAGCCCCCGCCCGAGGCGCGGCACAGATACGCAGTATTTT. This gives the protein CASSPRPRRGTDTQYF.

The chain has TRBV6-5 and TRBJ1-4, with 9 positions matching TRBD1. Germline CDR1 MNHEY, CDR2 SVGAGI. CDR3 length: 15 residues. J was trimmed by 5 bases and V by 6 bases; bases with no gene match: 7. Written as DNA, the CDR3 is TGTGCCAGCAGCACCGGGACAGGGAGCAATGAAAAACTGTTTTTT. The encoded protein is CASSTGTGSNEKLFF.

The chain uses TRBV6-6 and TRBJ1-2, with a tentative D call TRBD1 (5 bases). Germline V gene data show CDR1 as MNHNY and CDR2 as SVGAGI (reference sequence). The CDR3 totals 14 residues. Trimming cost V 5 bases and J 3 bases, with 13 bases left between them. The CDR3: CASSRGNPDYGYTF. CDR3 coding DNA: TGTGCCAGCAGTAGGGGAAATCCTGACTATGGCTACACCTTC.

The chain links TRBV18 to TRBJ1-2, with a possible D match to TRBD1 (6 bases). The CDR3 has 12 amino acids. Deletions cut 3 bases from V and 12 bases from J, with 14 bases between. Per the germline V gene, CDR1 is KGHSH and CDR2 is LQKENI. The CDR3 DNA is TGTGCCAGCTCACCGAACAGGGAAGGGCACACCTTC. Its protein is CASSPNREGHTF.

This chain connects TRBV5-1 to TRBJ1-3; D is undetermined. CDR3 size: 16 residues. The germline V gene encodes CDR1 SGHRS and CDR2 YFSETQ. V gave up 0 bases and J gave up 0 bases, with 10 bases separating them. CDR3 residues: CASSLGAVPSGNTIYF. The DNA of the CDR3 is TGCGCCAGCAGCTTGGGGGCAGTCCCCTCTGGAAACACCATATATTTT.

CDR3 protein: CASSPLTGDNYGYTF. The CDR3, as DNA: TGTGCCAGCAGCCCTTTGACAGGAGACAACTATGGCTACACCTTC. The rearrangement links TRBV5-4 to TRBJ1-2; weak D call: TRBD1 (6 bases). This CDR3 contains 15 residues. Per the germline V gene, CDR1 is SGHNT and CDR2 is YYREEE (reference sequence). V lost 4 bases and J lost 2, with 15 bases in between.

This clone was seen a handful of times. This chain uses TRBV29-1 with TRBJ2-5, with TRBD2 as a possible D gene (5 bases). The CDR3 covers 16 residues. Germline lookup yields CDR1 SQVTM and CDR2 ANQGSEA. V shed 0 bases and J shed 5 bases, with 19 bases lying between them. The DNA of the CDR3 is TGCAGCGTTGAAGATCCAATGGTAACGGGATCGGAGACCCAGTACTTC. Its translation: CSVEDPMVTGSETQYF.